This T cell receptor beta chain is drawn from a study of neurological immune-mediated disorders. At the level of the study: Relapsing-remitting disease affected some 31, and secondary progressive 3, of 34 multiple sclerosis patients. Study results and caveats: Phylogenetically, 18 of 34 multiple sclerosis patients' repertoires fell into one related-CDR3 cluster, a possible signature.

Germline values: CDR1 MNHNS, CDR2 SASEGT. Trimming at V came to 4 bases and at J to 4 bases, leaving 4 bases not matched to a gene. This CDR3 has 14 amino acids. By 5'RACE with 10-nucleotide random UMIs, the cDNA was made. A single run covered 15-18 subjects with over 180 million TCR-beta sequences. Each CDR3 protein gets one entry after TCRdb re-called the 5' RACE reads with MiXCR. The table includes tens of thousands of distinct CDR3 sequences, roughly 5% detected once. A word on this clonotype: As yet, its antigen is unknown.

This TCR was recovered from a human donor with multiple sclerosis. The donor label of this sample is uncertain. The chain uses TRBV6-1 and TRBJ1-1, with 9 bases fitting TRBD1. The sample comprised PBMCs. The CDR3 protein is CASSGGTGFTEAFF. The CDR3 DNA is TGTGCCAGCAGTGGCGGGACAGGGTTCACTGAAGCTTTCTTT.